A selection of T cell receptor beta chains follows, all from one sample in a study of early T cells in non-severe SARS-CoV-2 infection. TCRdb redid the calling of the 5' RACE reads with MiXCR, one entry per CDR3 protein. There are more than 20,000 distinct CDR3 sequences in the sample; 3.5% to 5.5% occur only once, and about 20% lies in the top ten. The sequencing input was whole blood. These receptors all come from an adult who was a healthcare worker with PCR-confirmed SARS-CoV-2 infection or an uninfected control (not recorded which). The CDR3 runs from the conserved cysteine through the conserved F or W. The D gene is left open where the match is weak. Clone size is shown for a subset of rows, as once, few, many or a class of expanded clone.

D: TRBD2
size: few
V: TRBV20-1
J: TRBJ2-1
CDR3: CSASVGSGRDRKMAGSYNEQFF
DNA: TGCAGTGCTAGCGTCGGTAGCGGGAGGGACCGGAAGATGGCCGGCTCCTATAATGAGCAGTTCTTC

D: -
size: few
V: TRBV29-1
J: TRBJ2-7
CDR3: CSVESPVEQYF
DNA: TGCAGCGTTGAAAGCCCGGTCGAGCAGTACTTC

D: -
size: -
V: TRBV29-1
J: TRBJ2-7
CDR3: CSVAQDSNAYEQYF
DNA: TGCAGCGTTGCGCAGGACAGCAACGCCTACGAGCAGTACTTC

D: -
size: many
V: TRBV5-1
J: TRBJ2-5
CDR3: CASSYRDDQETQYF
DNA: TGCGCCAGCAGCTACCGGGACGACCAAGAGACCCAGTACTTC

D: -
size: many
V: TRBV25-1
J: TRBJ2-7
CDR3: CASSVGKGGEQYF
DNA: TGTGCCAGCAGCGTTGGGAAAGGGGGAGAGCAGTACTTC

D: -
size: many
V: TRBV24-1
J: TRBJ2-3
CDR3: CATSDHLTDTQYF
DNA: TGTGCCACCAGTGACCACCTCACAGATACGCAGTATTTT

D: -
size: many
V: TRBV2
J: TRBJ2-2
CDR3: CASKVGTNTGELFF
DNA: TGTGCCAGCAAGGTGGGGACGAACACCGGGGAGCTGTTTTTT

D: -
size: few
V: TRBV7-2
J: TRBJ2-3
CDR3: CASSLADIQDTQYF
DNA: TGTGCCAGCAGCTTAGCTGACATCCAAGATACGCAGTATTTT

D: TRBD2
size: medium-sized
V: TRBV7-8
J: TRBJ2-1
CDR3: CASSPYRLAGAAKNEQFF
DNA: TGTGCCAGCAGCCCCTATAGACTAGCGGGAGCCGCTAAGAATGAGCAGTTCTTC

D: TRBD1
size: many
V: TRBV6-2/TRBV6-3
J: TRBJ1-1
CDR3: CASSYWGTANTEAFF
DNA: TGTGCCAGCAGTTACTGGGGGACAGCGAACACTGAAGCTTTCTTT

D: TRBD1
size: -
V: TRBV7-2
J: TRBJ2-7
CDR3: CASSSAPRTGASDEQYF
DNA: TGTGCCAGCAGCTCGGCCCCACGGACAGGGGCGTCGGACGAGCAGTACTTC

D: TRBD2
size: many
V: TRBV15
J: TRBJ2-3
CDR3: CATSTSGKTDTQYF
DNA: TGTGCCACCAGCACTAGCGGGAAAACAGATACGCAGTATTTT

D: -
size: many
V: TRBV29-1
J: TRBJ2-3
CDR3: CSVTTVDTQYF
DNA: TGCAGCGTCACAACCGTTGATACGCAGTATTTT

D: -
size: many
V: TRBV20-1
J: TRBJ1-3
CDR3: CSASPGGGGNTIYF
DNA: TGCAGTGCTAGCCCCGGGGGGGGAGGAAACACCATATATTTT

D: -
size: many
V: TRBV18
J: TRBJ1-1
CDR3: CASSPLENTEAFF
DNA: TGTGCCAGCTCACCCTTGGAGAACACTGAAGCTTTCTTT

D: -
size: many
V: TRBV6-2/TRBV6-3
J: TRBJ2-1
CDR3: CASSPEYNEQFF
DNA: TGTGCCAGCAGTCCCGAGTACAATGAGCAGTTCTTC

D: TRBD1
size: -
V: TRBV27
J: TRBJ2-7
CDR3: CASSPGTGGGRREQYF
DNA: TGTGCCAGCAGCCCCGGGACAGGGGGCGGACGGCGCGAGCAGTACTTC

D: -
size: few
V: TRBV29-1
J: TRBJ2-1
CDR3: CSVEEEGVNNNEQFF
DNA: TGCAGCGTTGAGGAGGAGGGAGTAAACAACAATGAGCAGTTCTTC

D: TRBD2
size: few
V: TRBV5-6
J: TRBJ2-4
CDR3: CASSPRKREALLAKNIQYF
DNA: TGTGCCAGCAGCCCAAGGAAGCGGGAGGCCCTTCTAGCCAAAAACATTCAGTACTTC

D: -
size: many
V: TRBV4-1
J: TRBJ2-6
CDR3: CASSQRHLSGANVLTF
DNA: TGCGCCAGCAGCCAAAGACATCTCTCTGGGGCCAACGTCCTGACTTTC

D: -
size: many
V: TRBV19
J: TRBJ2-3
CDR3: CASSIMGGATSTDTQYF
DNA: TGTGCCAGTAGTATTATGGGGGGAGCCACTAGCACAGATACGCAGTATTTT

D: -
size: medium-sized
V: TRBV20-1
J: TRBJ1-5
CDR3: CKGMGSGNQPQHF
DNA: TGCAAAGGGATGGGGTCTGGCAATCAGCCCCAGCATTTT

D: TRBD1
size: -
V: TRBV30
J: TRBJ1-2
CDR3: CAWAGQSYGYTF
DNA: TGTGCCTGGGCGGGACAGAGCTATGGCTACACCTTC

D: -
size: many
V: TRBV29-1
J: TRBJ2-7
CDR3: CSAWGGTDPYEQYF
DNA: TGCAGCGCCTGGGGGGGGACAGACCCCTACGAGCAGTACTTC